The TCR beta chain described here comes from a study of blood T cells in healthy people across ages. Study-wide context: In model experiments, template switching was able to capture about one barcoded beta molecule for every two T cells that were present. Study-wide results and caveats: Naive CD4+ cell counts and diversity both ran higher in long-lived than in aged donors.

The donors, all healthy, were Caucasians living in Russia, aged roughly 6 to 90. As to this clonotype: Its antigen remains unknown.

Primed by a sample-barcoded 5' primer and a J-beta primer mix, a second PCR proceeded for roughly 6 to 12 cycles. Each of the cDNA molecules was tagged by a template-switch adaptor with 12 random nucleotides. TCRdb re-analysed the 5' RACE reads in MiXCR, keeping a single row per CDR3 protein. The table has approximately 800,000 distinct CDR3 sequences, about half seen once. The V segment lost 3 bases and the J segment 0 bases; nucleotides outside the gene matches: 3. The CDR3 length is 16 residues. Per germline, CDR1 ENHRY and CDR2 SYGVKD. The receptor was isolated from a man at least 80 years old in good health. Sequenced: blood. The chain uses TRBV10-3 and TRBJ2-1, with TRBD2 identical over 9 bases. This CDR3 reads CAISDPSGNSYNEQFF. The CDR3 DNA sequence: TGTGCCATCAGTGATCCTAGCGGGAACTCCTACAATGAGCAGTTCTTC.